This passage covers 14 T cell receptor beta chains from one sample sequenced in a study of T cell repertoires in cytomegalovirus infection. For these TCRs, the target antigens are not known. TCRdb analysed the reads with MiXCR anew, one entry per CDR3 protein. The table shows approximately 910,000 distinct CDR3 sequences, with approximately 33% occurring only once. Material: cultured CD8+ T cells from PBMCs, obtained from culture after CMV antigen stimulation. Receptors were obtained from a human donor in good health (CMV status not recorded). Some clones in this sample may be carry-over from other donors' samples.

The chain uses TRBV6-5 and TRBJ2-2, with TRBD1 matching 7 bases. The CDR3 sequence is 15 residues long. J lost 4 bases, V lost 5 bases, and 7 bases had no gene match. CDR1 MNHEY and CDR2 SVGAGI come from the germline V gene. As DNA, the CDR3 is TGTGCCAGCAGTGCCACGACAGGGATCACCGGGGAGCTGTTTTTT. Translation gives CASSATTGITGELFF.

A few counts support this clonotype. The chain recombines TRBV12-5 with TRBJ2-7, with 9 bases that match TRBD1. The CDR3 sequence is 17 residues long. V trimming: 4 bases; J trimming: 2 bases; junction bases outside the gene matches: 12. CDR1 and CDR2 from the germline V gene are LGHNT and FRNRAP. CDR3 DNA sequence: TGTGCTAGTGGTTATACCAGGGGGGACAGGGTCCCCTACGAGCAGTACTTC. Protein: CASGYTRGDRVPYEQYF.

This chain uses TRBV6-2 or TRBV6-3 with TRBJ2-1; D is possibly TRBD2 (7 bases). The CDR3 covers 13 residues. In germline, CDR1 is MNHEY, CDR2 SVGEGT. V shed 10 bases and J shed 5 bases, with 15 bases lying between them. CDR3 region: CAIGEGVNNEQFF. The CDR3 DNA reads as TGTGCCATCGGGGAGGGGGTTAACAATGAGCAGTTCTTC.

This clonotype has only a few counts. The chain joins TRBV3-1 to TRBJ2-5; D is undetermined. Germline CDR1 and CDR2: LGHDT and YNNKEL (reference sequence). CDR3 length equals 15 residues. Trimming took off 1 base at V and 0 bases at J, with 9 bases between the two ends. The CDR3 nucleotides are TGTGCCAGCAGCCAAGGGACCCTGTACCAAGAGACCCAGTACTTC. It codes for CASSQGTLYQETQYF.

This rearrangement joins TRBV5-5 to TRBJ1-5; no clear D gene. The CDR3 is 13 amino acids. V lost 0 bases, J lost 3 bases, and 4 bases lay in between. The germline CDR1 and CDR2 sequences are SGHKS and YYEKEE (reference sequence). The CDR3 bases are TGTGCCAGCAGCTTGGACGACAATCAGCCCCAGCATTTT. It encodes CASSLDDNQPQHF. The full variable domain, its missing parts supplied by reference TRBV5-5 and TRBJ1-5, is DAGVTQSPTHLIKTRGQQVTLRCSPISGHKSVSWYQQVLGQGPQFIFQYYEKEERGRGNFPDRFSARQFPNYSSELNVNALLLGDSALYLCASSLDDNQPQHFGDGTRLSIL.

The CDR3, as DNA: TGTGCCAGCAGTTATCAGGACAGGGCCGATACGCAGTATTTT. Its translation is CASSYQDRADTQYF. The chain couples TRBV6-1 to TRBJ2-3; 8 bases are shared with TRBD1. This CDR3 has 14 residues. The germline CDR1 and CDR2 sequences are MNHNS and SASEGT. The V and J ends lost 5 bases and 6 bases, in that order; junction bases with no gene match: 7.

The chain has TRBV12-3 or TRBV12-4 and TRBJ2-1; TRBD2 matches 7 bases. This CDR3 is built from 14 residues. J lost 8 bases, V lost 3 bases, and 7 bases had no gene match. CDR3 sequence reads: CASSFGRQEYEQFF. DNA for the CDR3: TGTGCCAGCAGTTTCGGGAGGCAAGAGTATGAGCAGTTCTTC.

This clonotype was counted a few times. J is TRBJ2-2 and V is TRBV24-1; the D gene is possibly TRBD1 (6 bases). The ends were cut back, 1 base at V and 1 base at J, with 9 bases in the middle. CDR1 is KGHDR, CDR2 SFDVKD, per germline. This CDR3 region has 16 residues. Here the CDR3 reads CATSDFGRGNTGELFF. The CDR3 region has the DNA TGTGCCACCAGTGATTTTGGCAGGGGGAACACCGGGGAGCTGTTTTTT.

Only a few counts were recorded for this clonotype. The gene calls are TRBV11-2 and TRBJ2-1, with 7 bases lining up with TRBD2. Trimming took 5 bases from V and 1 from J; bases not matched to a gene: 11. From germline, CDR1 is SGHAT and CDR2 FQNNGV. This CDR3 region has 17 residues. The CDR3 nucleotides read TGTGCCAGCAGCCCGTGGACTAGGGCGGAGTCCTACAATGAGCAGTTCTTC. Its protein product is CASSPWTRAESYNEQFF. The whole variable domain, filled in from reference TRBV11-2 and TRBJ2-1, reads EAGVAQSPRYKIIEKRQSVAFWCNPISGHATLYWYQQILGQGPKLLIQFQNNGVVDDSQLPKDRFSAERLKGVDSTLKIQPAKLEDSAVYLCASSPWTRAESYNEQFFGPGTRLTVL.

CDR3 in DNA: TGTGCCAGCAGGGCCAGCCGGGACAAACAAGAGACCCAGTACTTC. This translates into CASRASRDKQETQYF. The chain links TRBV7-2 to TRBJ2-5; a weak D match, TRBD1 (6 bases). This CDR3 spans 15 amino acids. Germline-derived CDR1 and CDR2 are SGHTA and FQGNSA. With 6 bases removed from V and 2 bases from J, the gap between germline ends came to 16 bases.

This clonotype has a single count. The chain links TRBV7-9 to TRBJ2-5; D unresolved. This CDR3 region has 15 residues. Trimming removed 5 bases at V and 2 bases at J, with 15 bases between. Germline CDR1 reads SEHNR; CDR2 reads FQNEAQ (reference sequence). CDR3 sequence reads: CASSLKENGQETQYF. In DNA, the CDR3 is TGTGCCAGCAGCCTGAAGGAAAACGGTCAAGAGACCCAGTACTTC.

Worth noting for this clonotype: A read error is possible here, since a much larger clone lies one base away. This chain links TRBV6-1 with TRBJ2-2; D may be TRBD1 or TRBD2 (5 bases each). The germline gives CDR1 MNHNS, CDR2 SASEGT. CDR3 length: 13 residues. V lost 7 bases and J lost 4, with 10 bases in between. CDR3 loop: CASTTGLTGELFF. The CDR3 coding sequence is TGTGCCAGCACCACGGGGCTCACCGGGGAGCTGTTTTTT.

The CDR3 DNA reads as TGTGCCAGCATCGACTCCAAAGCTTTCTTT. It specifies CASIDSKAFF. The chain is built from TRBV2 and TRBJ1-1, with unresolved D. Germline V CDR1 and CDR2: SNHLY, FYNNEI. CDR3 length equals 10 residues. The V gene lost 7 bases and the J gene lost 9 bases, with 9 bases spanning the gap.

In the case of this clonotype: One end of the junction varies from germline; a read error may be responsible. The chain couples TRBV12-3 or TRBV12-4 to TRBJ2-3; 12 nucleotides match TRBD2. CDR3 length: 20 amino acids. The CDR3: CASSPSSGGAWGYDTGTQYF. Written as DNA, the CDR3 is TGTGCCAGCAGTCCCTCTAGCGGGGGGGCGTGGGGGTACGACACAGGTACGCAGTATTTT.